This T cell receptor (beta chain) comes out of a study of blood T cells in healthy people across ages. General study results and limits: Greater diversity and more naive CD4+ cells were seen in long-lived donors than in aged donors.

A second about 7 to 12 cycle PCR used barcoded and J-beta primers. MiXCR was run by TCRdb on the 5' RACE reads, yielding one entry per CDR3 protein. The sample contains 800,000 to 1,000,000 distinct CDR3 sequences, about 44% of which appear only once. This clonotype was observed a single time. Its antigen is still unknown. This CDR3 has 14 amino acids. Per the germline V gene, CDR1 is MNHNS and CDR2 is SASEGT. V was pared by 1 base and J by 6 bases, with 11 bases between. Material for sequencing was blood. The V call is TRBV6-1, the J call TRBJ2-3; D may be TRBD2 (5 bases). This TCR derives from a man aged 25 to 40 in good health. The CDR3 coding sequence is TGTGCCAGCAGTGAAGTAGGAGGTACGGATACGCAGTATTTT. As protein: CASSEVGGTDTQYF.